This T cell receptor beta chain was identified during a study of shared clonotypes between healthy human individuals. Healthy adults negative for HIV, lacking recent acute infections or vaccinations, served as donors. Per germline, CDR1 GTSNPN and CDR2 SVGIG (reference sequence). Trimming shortened V by 4 bases and J by 0 bases, and 16 bases separated the two germline ends. This CDR3 is built from 16 residues. Assay: immunoSEQ multiplex PCR; the TCRdb copy retains only in-frame clones and omits some. The sample yields 950,000 to 1,100,000 clones, around 76% seen once. This rearrangement joins TRBV30 to TRBJ2-1; the D gene is possibly TRBD2 (7 bases). This TCR came from a man between 18 and 35 years old in good health. The source material was memory CD4+ T cells sorted from blood. Subset in this sample: CD45RA-negative fraction. DNA of the CDR3: TGTGCCTGGAAGGGGGGGCTCCTGAGCTCCTACAATGAGCAGTTCTTC. Its translation is CAWKGGLLSSYNEQFF.